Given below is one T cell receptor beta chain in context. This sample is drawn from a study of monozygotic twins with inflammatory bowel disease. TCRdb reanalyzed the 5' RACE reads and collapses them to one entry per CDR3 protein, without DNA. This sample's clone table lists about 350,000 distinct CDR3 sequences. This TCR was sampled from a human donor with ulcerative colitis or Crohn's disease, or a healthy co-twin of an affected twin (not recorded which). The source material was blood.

The CDR3 sequence: CASSFRSYGPSVNYGYTF. The V gene is TRBV11-2, the J gene TRBJ1-2. The V gene's germline CDR1 is SGHAT and CDR2 FQNNGV. CDR3 length: 18 residues.